Detailed here is one T cell receptor beta chain. This study enrolled people aged about 18 to 95 from about two dozen US geographic areas. The authors' processing: Estimation of nucleated cell counts relied on the amplification of reference gene primers. Produced via immunoSEQ multiplex PCR; TCRdb's table is partial and in-frame only. The DNA was the basis for D and trimming; V, J and clone size are from that table. The repertoire holds 200,000 to 250,000 clones, roughly nine tenths seen once, with approximately 3% in the top ten. The source of the sample is a study of blood T cell repertoires in COVID-19. Study-wide background: For recovered donors of Cohort 3, there were two negative PCRs, clearance, or symptom resolution. The cDNA or gDNA used as material had been derived from T cells, B-cell-depleted T cells, or PBMCs.

The clonotype comes from a woman in her forties or fifties in a cohort exposed to, infected with or recovered from COVID-19 (not recorded which). Sample: PBMCs or T cells enriched from blood (not recorded which).

CDR3 sequence (DNA): TGTGCCAGCAGCCAGACCGGGGGAACGGGAGCCTACGAGCAGTACTTC. As protein: CASSQTGGTGAYEQYF. This rearrangement joins TRBV5-6 to TRBJ2-7; D perhaps matches TRBD2 (6 bases). Trimming left V 4 bases short and J 2 bases short, with 19 bases between. Germline V gene data show CDR1 as SGHDT and CDR2 as YYEEEE. The CDR3 length is 16 residues.